These T cell receptor beta chains were read from a single sample in a study of blood T cell repertoires in COVID-19. TCRdb's table, derived via immunoSEQ multiplex PCR, lists solely in-frame clones and lacks some. In the table there are 150,000 or so clones, roughly four fifths of which are singletons. The specimen was peripheral blood. The receptor source for this set is a human donor with acute or convalescent COVID-19. The donor label of this sample is uncertain. Each CDR3 is given without its conserved first and last residue.

CDR3,V,J
ASRLSAGGDEQY,TRBV5-4,TRBJ2-7
ASSQGGDYGGYT,TRBV4-1,TRBJ1-2
ASSQDPTSGSSGANVLT,TRBV4-2,TRBJ2-6
ASSQQLGMGGF,TRBV12-3/TRBV12-4,TRBJ1-1
ASSLQGYYGYT,TRBV2,TRBJ1-2
ASSEGHRGSNEKLF,TRBV9,TRBJ1-4
ASFLGTGTNTEAF,TRBV13,TRBJ1-1
SVAGQGKTEAF,TRBV29-1,TRBJ1-1
ASSLEPGELF,TRBV5-4,TRBJ2-2
ASSGQSTEAF,TRBV12-3/TRBV12-4,TRBJ1-1
ASSEARVDEQY,TRBV6-1,TRBJ2-7
ASTLGTGVQPQH,TRBV5-5,TRBJ1-5
ASSPGQRTYEQY,TRBV3-1/TRBV3-2,TRBJ2-7
ASRGSGGYT,TRBV27,TRBJ1-2
ASNFQQGKGEKLF,TRBV2,TRBJ1-4
SVSESGNTGELF,TRBV29-1,TRBJ2-2
ASSLGRTVDEQF,TRBV11-1,TRBJ2-1
ASSLKLLEEDYGYT,TRBV7-9,TRBJ1-2
AVRGGMGYNSPLH,TRBV6-6,TRBJ1-6
ASSLSSGAYNEQF,TRBV7-3,TRBJ2-1
ASSLRSPSGNSPLH,TRBV7-3,TRBJ1-6
ASRIGGSTDTQY,TRBV6-6,TRBJ2-3
ASSHPSGRNSGNTIY,TRBV4-1,TRBJ1-3
ATSRRPGTQY,TRBV15,TRBJ2-3
ASMGGKLRTYEQY,TRBV10-2,TRBJ2-7
ASILHSGEQF,TRBV7-8,TRBJ2-1
ASSLRNEKLF,TRBV13,TRBJ1-4
ASSLRSPGQENTEAF,TRBV11-3,TRBJ1-1
ASSPDISSYEQY,TRBV18,TRBJ2-7
ASSPPSGTKYEQY,TRBV18,TRBJ2-7
ASSISGHRNTEAF,TRBV2,TRBJ1-1
ASSVTENYGYT,TRBV2,TRBJ1-2
ASTLNSRAKNIQY,TRBV5-6,TRBJ2-4
ASSLREAGQETQY,TRBV11-1,TRBJ2-5
ASSIRTGGRSYEQY,TRBV7-2,TRBJ2-7
ASSLGHQGGYT,TRBV7-8,TRBJ1-2
ASSQEPLGGGHNEQF,TRBV4-2,TRBJ2-1
ASSPPYGHSGVAF,TRBV18,TRBJ1-1
ASSQEGTGSYNEQF,TRBV4-1,TRBJ2-1
ASSQNLVKRGSRTDTQY,TRBV3-1/TRBV3-2,TRBJ2-3